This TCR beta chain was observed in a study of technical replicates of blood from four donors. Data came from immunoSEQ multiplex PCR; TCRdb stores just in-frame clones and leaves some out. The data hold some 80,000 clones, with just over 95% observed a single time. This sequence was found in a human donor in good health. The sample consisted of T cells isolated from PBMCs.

CDR3 sequence reads: CASSQSFGTPNQPQHF. In DNA form, the CDR3 reads TGCGCCAGCAGTCAATCGTTCGGGACACCTAATCAGCCCCAGCATTTT. The rearrangement links TRBV23-1 to TRBJ1-5; possible D gene TRBD1, 6 bases. TRBV23-1 is given ORF status, its function remaining uncertain. The CDR3 has 16 amino acids. Trimming took off 0 bases at V and 4 bases at J, with 13 bases between the two ends.